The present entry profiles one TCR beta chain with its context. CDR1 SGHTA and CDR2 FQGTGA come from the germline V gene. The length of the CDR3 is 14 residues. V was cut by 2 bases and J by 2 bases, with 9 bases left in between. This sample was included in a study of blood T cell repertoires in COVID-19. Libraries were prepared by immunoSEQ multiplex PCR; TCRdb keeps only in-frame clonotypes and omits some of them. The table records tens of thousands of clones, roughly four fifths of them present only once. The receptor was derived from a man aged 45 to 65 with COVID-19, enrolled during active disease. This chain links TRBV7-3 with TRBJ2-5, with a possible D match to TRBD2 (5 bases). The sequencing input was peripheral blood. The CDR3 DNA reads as TGTGCCAGCAGCTTAGGAGGAGGTCAAGAGACCCAGTACTTC. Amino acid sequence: CASSLGGGQETQYF.